This T cell receptor beta chain was obtained from a study of blood T cell repertoires in COVID-19. The CDR3 has 15 amino acids. Germline V lookup: CDR1 SGDLS, CDR2 YYNGEE. Losses at the gene ends were 0 bases for V and 4 bases for J; bases not matched to a gene: 4. This clone is a singleton in its sample. Sequencing used immunoSEQ multiplex PCR; TCRdb keeps in-frame clones, though not all of them. Here the sample spans about 350,000 clones, around nine tenths being singletons. This clonotype originated in a woman under 40 who had been exposed to COVID-19. The source material was PBMCs or T cells enriched from blood (not recorded which). The chain recombines TRBV9 with TRBJ2-7; 10 nucleotides agree with TRBD2. Here the CDR3 DNA reads TGTGCCAGCAGCGTAGGTCTAGCGGGAGAATACGAGCAGTACTTC. Translated: CASSVGLAGEYEQYF.